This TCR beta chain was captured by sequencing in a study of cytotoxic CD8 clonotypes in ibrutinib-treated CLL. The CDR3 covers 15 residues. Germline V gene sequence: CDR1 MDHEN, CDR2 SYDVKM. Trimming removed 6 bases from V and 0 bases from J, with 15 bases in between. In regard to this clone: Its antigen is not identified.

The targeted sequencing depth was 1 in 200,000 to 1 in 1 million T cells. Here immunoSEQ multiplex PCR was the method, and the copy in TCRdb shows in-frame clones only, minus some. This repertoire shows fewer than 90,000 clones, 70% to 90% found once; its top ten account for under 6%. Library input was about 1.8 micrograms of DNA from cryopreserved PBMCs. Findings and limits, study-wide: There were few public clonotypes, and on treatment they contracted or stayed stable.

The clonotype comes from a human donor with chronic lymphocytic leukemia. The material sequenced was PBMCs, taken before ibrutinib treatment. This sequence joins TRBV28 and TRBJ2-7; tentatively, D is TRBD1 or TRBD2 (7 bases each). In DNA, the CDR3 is TGTGCCAGCAGAATTACAGGGGACTACTCCTACGAGCAGTACTTC. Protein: CASRITGDYSYEQYF.